This TCR beta chain is from a study of blood T cell repertoires in COVID-19. Overall study context: Both acute and convalescent COVID-19 samples were obtained from the United States, Italy and Spain. In each case, the material was cDNA or gDNA derived from T cells, B-cell-depleted T cells, or PBMCs.

Germline CDR1 reads SEHNR; CDR2 reads FQNEAQ (reference sequence). V lost 5 bases, J lost 4 bases, and 7 bases stayed unmatched. The CDR3 is 15 residues long. Per the original data handling: Nucleated cell number was recorded as an estimate derived from reference gene primer amplification. Measured with immunoSEQ multiplex PCR; TCRdb has only the in-frame clones, and not every one. V, J and clone size are taken as reported in that table, and D and trimming were inferred from the DNA itself. Here the sample spans over 100,000 clones, approximately 86% being singletons. The receptor comes from a man aged 35 to 55 with acute or convalescent COVID-19. V is TRBV7-9 and J is TRBJ1-4; 7 nucleotides align to TRBD1. The sample comprised peripheral blood. CDR3 sequence reads: CASSLPGQVNEKLFF. The CDR3 region has the DNA TGTGCCAGCAGCCTACCAGGACAGGTTAATGAAAAACTGTTTTTT.